A selection of T cell receptor beta chains follows, all from one sample in a study of spatial heterogeneity in lung cancer. TCRdb re-called the 5' RACE reads with MiXCR, one entry per CDR3 protein. The sample includes fewer than 15,000 distinct CDR3 sequences, 3% to 4.5% of them seen just once. The source material was PBMCs, sampled at surgery. Receptors were obtained from a male donor with early-stage non-small cell lung cancer. Each CDR3 is given with its conserved first and last residue. A D gene is named only where the DNA matches it firmly. Clone size, where shown, is once, few, many, or a class for clones that have expanded.

V	size	length	J	D	CDR3	DNA
TRBV7-3	many	15	TRBJ1-1	.	CASSPTSPMNTEAFF	TGTGCCAGCAGCCCGACGAGTCCAATGAACACTGAAGCTTTCTTT
TRBV27	few	14	TRBJ2-1	TRBD2	CASRALAGGNEQFF	TGTGCCAGCAGGGCACTAGCGGGAGGAAATGAGCAGTTCTTC
TRBV5-1	many	13	TRBJ2-7	TRBD2	CASRSPGGYEQYF	TGCGCCAGCCGCTCGCCGGGGGGCTACGAGCAGTACTTC
TRBV7-2	many	14	TRBJ1-3	.	CASSPAGSGNTIYF	TGTGCCAGCAGCCCGGCAGGGTCTGGAAACACCATATATTTT
TRBV9	many	16	TRBJ2-7	.	CASSATDRDYTYEQYF	TGTGCCAGCAGCGCCACCGACAGGGACTATACCTACGAGCAGTACTTC
TRBV28	many	15	TRBJ1-5	TRBD1	CASSFEDRRNQPQHF	TGTGCCAGCAGTTTCGAGGACAGGCGAAATCAGCCCCAGCATTTT
TRBV27	many	13	TRBJ2-5	.	CASSLTRRETQYF	TGTGCCAGCAGTTTAACCCGCCGGGAGACCCAGTACTTC
TRBV6-5	many	15	TRBJ2-5	.	CASSYGWEELETQYF	TGTGCCAGCAGTTACGGTTGGGAGGAGTTGGAGACCCAGTACTTC
TRBV20-1	medium-sized	15	TRBJ2-2	TRBD1	CSARAGTGDTGELFF	TGCAGTGCTAGAGCCGGGACAGGGGACACCGGGGAGCTGTTTTTT
TRBV19	many	15	TRBJ2-7	.	CASRPRGGRDYEQYF	TGTGCCAGTAGGCCCAGGGGAGGTCGGGACTACGAGCAGTACTTC
TRBV7-9	few	15	TRBJ2-7	TRBD1	CASSDGQGSLYEQYF	TGTGCCAGCAGCGACGGACAGGGTAGCCTTTACGAGCAGTACTTC
TRBV7-6	many	13	TRBJ1-1	.	CASSFAGDTEAFF	TGTGCCAGCAGCTTTGCGGGGGACACTGAAGCTTTCTTT
TRBV12-3/TRBV12-4	.	14	TRBJ1-2	TRBD1	CASSFGRGVHGYTF	TGTGCCAGCAGTTTCGGCAGGGGGGTCCATGGCTACACCTTC
TRBV20-1	many	13	TRBJ2-4	.	CSARDEGPDIQYF	TGCAGTGCTAGAGATGAGGGGCCCGACATTCAGTACTTC
TRBV6-5	.	14	TRBJ1-5	TRBD1	CASRRQGLNQPQHF	TGTGCCAGCAGAAGACAGGGGCTTAATCAGCCCCAGCATTTT
TRBV6-1	many	14	TRBJ2-5	.	CASSEGTEQETQYF	TGTGCCAGCAGTGAAGGGACGGAACAAGAGACCCAGTACTTC
TRBV28	many	14	TRBJ1-5	TRBD1	CASSLRTGHQPQHF	TGTGCCAGCAGTTTAAGGACAGGACATCAGCCCCAGCATTTT
TRBV6-1	many	15	TRBJ2-1	TRBD2	CASRPGLAGNNEQFF	TGTGCCAGCAGGCCGGGACTAGCGGGGAACAATGAGCAGTTCTTC
TRBV28	many	14	TRBJ2-7	.	CASSPALLRYEQYF	TGTGCCAGCAGTCCCGCCTTACTAAGATACGAGCAGTACTTC
TRBV27	many	11	TRBJ2-1	.	CASSSGVEQFF	TGTGCCAGCAGTTCGGGGGTTGAGCAGTTCTTC
TRBV10-3	many	18	TRBJ2-1	TRBD2	CAIRQGLAGDVGYNEQFF	TGTGCCATCAGGCAGGGACTAGCGGGAGATGTCGGCTACAATGAGCAGTTCTTC
TRBV5-6	few	15	TRBJ1-2	.	CASRQGSGINYGYTF	TGTGCCAGCAGGCAAGGTTCCGGGATTAACTATGGCTACACCTTC
TRBV27	.	15	TRBJ2-7	TRBD1	CASSLSGDRGHGQYF	TGTGCCAGCAGTTTAAGTGGGGACAGGGGGCACGGGCAGTACTTC
TRBV20-1	many	12	TRBJ2-7	.	CSARGGNYEQYF	TGCAGTGCCAGGGGGGGGAACTACGAGCAGTACTTC
TRBV2	many	13	TRBJ2-1	.	CASSDAARYEQFF	TGTGCCAGCAGTGATGCGGCACGGTATGAGCAGTTCTTC
TRBV5-8	many	14	TRBJ2-1	.	CASTWDVKYNEQFF	TGTGCCAGCACCTGGGACGTTAAGTACAATGAGCAGTTCTTC
TRBV27	many	15	TRBJ2-3	.	CASRPGVSSTDTQYF	TGTGCCAGCAGGCCAGGGGTATCTAGCACAGATACGCAGTATTTT
TRBV6-2/TRBV6-3	many	14	TRBJ2-5	TRBD2	CASTLAGVRETQYF	TGTGCCAGCACACTAGCGGGAGTCAGGGAGACCCAGTACTTC
TRBV5-1	.	15	TRBJ2-6	.	CASSLAEGGANVLTF	TGCGCCAGCAGCTTGGCCGAGGGAGGGGCCAACGTCCTGACTTTC
TRBV7-3	medium-sized	19	TRBJ2-1	TRBD2	CASSVQGLAGVGTYNEQFF	TGTGCCAGCAGCGTACAAGGACTAGCGGGAGTTGGGACCTACAATGAGCAGTTCTTC
TRBV28	few	17	TRBJ2-7	TRBD2	CASRLLPGTSATYEQYF	TGTGCCAGCAGACTCCTCCCCGGGACTAGCGCAACCTACGAGCAGTACTTC
TRBV7-9	many	12	TRBJ2-5	.	CASSFSQETQYF	TGTGCCAGCAGCTTCAGCCAAGAGACCCAGTACTTC
TRBV7-2	many	16	TRBJ2-7	TRBD2	CASSSRTSARTYEQYF	TGTGCCAGCAGCTCGAGGACTAGCGCCCGAACCTACGAGCAGTACTTC
TRBV12-3/TRBV12-4	many	13	TRBJ2-5	.	CASSLRGYETQYF	TGTGCCAGCAGTTTAAGGGGATACGAGACCCAGTACTTC
TRBV9	many	16	TRBJ2-7	TRBD2	CASSEGPGLAGFEQYF	TGTGCCAGCAGCGAGGGACCGGGACTAGCGGGATTCGAGCAGTACTTC
TRBV7-3	.	16	TRBJ2-2	TRBD2	CASSPPGLEATGELFF	TGTGCCAGCAGCCCGCCGGGACTAGAGGCCACCGGGGAGCTGTTTTTT
TRBV4-1	many	18	TRBJ1-1	.	CASSQAPREWGMNTEAFF	TGCGCCAGCAGCCAAGCCCCCCGAGAGTGGGGAATGAACACTGAAGCTTTCTTT
TRBV7-9	many	12	TRBJ2-1	.	CASSLAEGEQFF	TGTGCCAGCAGCTTAGCGGAAGGAGAGCAGTTCTTC
TRBV7-3	many	13	TRBJ1-1	.	CASSLSWGTEAFF	TGTGCCAGCAGCTTATCCTGGGGCACTGAAGCTTTCTTT
TRBV5-4	few	15	TRBJ2-4	TRBD1	CASSLGGTGGNIQYF	TGTGCCAGCAGCTTGGGTGGGACAGGGGGGAACATTCAGTACTTC
TRBV7-9	many	12	TRBJ2-1	.	CASSLDYREQFF	TGTGCCAGCAGCTTAGACTACCGGGAGCAGTTCTTC
TRBV20-1	many	15	TRBJ1-6	.	CSAHPQGNYNSPLHF	TGCAGTGCCCACCCCCAGGGAAACTATAATTCACCCCTCCACTTT
TRBV6-2/TRBV6-3	many	12	TRBJ2-7	.	CASSYVIYEQYF	TGTGCCAGCAGTTACGTCATCTACGAGCAGTACTTC
TRBV28	many	15	TRBJ1-2	TRBD1	CASSPTRTGHGTYTF	TGTGCCAGCAGTCCTACCCGGACAGGGCATGGGACCTACACCTTC
TRBV9	.	15	TRBJ2-1	TRBD2	CASSSRLAGIHEQFF	TGTGCCAGCAGTTCAAGACTAGCGGGAATCCATGAGCAGTTCTTC
TRBV27	.	14	TRBJ2-1	TRBD2	CASSTSAGYNEQFF	TGTGCCAGCAGCACTAGCGCGGGCTACAATGAGCAGTTCTTC
TRBV5-1	many	11	TRBJ2-3	.	CASGRRDTQYF	TGCGCCAGCGGGAGACGAGATACGCAGTATTTT
TRBV30	.	15	TRBJ2-7	TRBD2	CAWSVRTSGKYEQYF	TGTGCCTGGAGTGTACGGACTAGCGGGAAATACGAGCAGTACTTC
TRBV2	many	17	TRBJ1-1	TRBD1	CASTRDPGQGVNTEAFF	TGTGCCAGCACCAGGGACCCCGGACAGGGCGTGAACACTGAAGCTTTCTTT
TRBV12-3/TRBV12-4	many	13	TRBJ2-1	.	CASSLGHGTEQFF	TGTGCCAGCAGTTTAGGGCATGGGACTGAGCAGTTCTTC
TRBV9	many	15	TRBJ2-1	TRBD1	CASSVGQGAGDEQFF	TGTGCCAGCAGCGTGGGACAGGGGGCAGGGGATGAGCAGTTCTTC
TRBV5-1	many	15	TRBJ2-3	TRBD2	CASSPLGEGPDTQYF	TGCGCCAGCAGCCCCTTGGGGGAGGGCCCGGATACGCAGTATTTT
TRBV19	.	15	TRBJ2-7	.	CASSYAGSKNYEQYF	TGTGCCAGTAGTTACGCCGGGAGTAAAAACTACGAGCAGTACTTC
TRBV7-2	few	15	TRBJ2-3	TRBD1	CASSPWDRGQDTQYF	TGTGCCAGCAGCCCCTGGGACAGGGGGCAGGATACGCAGTATTTT
TRBV20-1	.	16	TRBJ2-1	TRBD2	CSARDWGLAGGNEQFF	TGCAGTGCTAGAGACTGGGGACTAGCGGGAGGCAATGAGCAGTTCTTC